The 31 T cell receptor beta chains reported below all come from one sample, sequenced in a study of neoadjuvant nivolumab and ipilimumab in lung cancer. TCRdb keeps only in-frame clones here, not all; method: immunoSEQ multiplex PCR. The sample yields over 3,000 clones, roughly 88% seen once. The sequenced sample was tumor tissue, obtained after neoadjuvant nivolumab, alone or with ipilimumab, at or shortly before surgery. Source of these receptors: an adult with non-small cell lung cancer.

This clone has a single count. The chain combines TRBV5-1 with TRBJ1-2, with 7 bases fitting TRBD1. The CDR3 totals 13 residues. Germline loops: CDR1 SGHRS, CDR2 YFSETQ. The junction had 2 bases not matched to a gene; V was cut back by 4 bases and J by 2 bases. The CDR3: CASSLQGNYGYTF. Here the CDR3 DNA reads TGCGCCAGCAGCCTACAGGGGAACTATGGCTACACCTTC.

The chain has TRBV6-5 and TRBJ1-2; D not resolved. The germline V gene has CDR1 MNHEY and CDR2 SVGAGI. This CDR3 contains 13 residues. Trimming left V 0 bases short and J 7 bases short, with 9 bases between. The CDR3 loop is CASSYSPRSGYTF. For the CDR3, the DNA is TGTGCCAGCAGTTACTCCCCCCGGAGTGGCTACACCTTC.

This clone has only one observation. The CDR3 DNA follows: TGTGCCAGCAGCGTAGCTTTAAACACTGAAGCTTTCTTT. This gives the protein CASSVALNTEAFF. The J gene is TRBJ1-1, the V gene TRBV9; D not resolved. This CDR3 comprises 13 residues. CDR1 SGDLS and CDR2 YYNGEE come from the germline V gene. V was trimmed by 0 bases and J by 2 bases, leaving 5 bases between them.

The gene calls are TRBV14 and TRBJ1-1; D perhaps matches TRBD1 (5 bases). V lost 0 bases and J lost 5, with 7 bases in between. Germline V gene lookup returns CDR1 SGHDN and CDR2 FVKESK. The CDR3 has 13 residues. CDR3 bases: TGTGCCAGCAGCCAAGACAGGGTTACTGAAGCTTTCTTT. Encoded protein: CASSQDRVTEAFF.

The chain is built from TRBV5-1 and TRBJ1-2, with TRBD1 identical over 11 bases. This CDR3 has 14 amino acids. The junction had 7 bases not matched to a gene; V was cut back by 4 bases and J by 8 bases. Germline loops: CDR1 SGHRS, CDR2 YFSETQ. This CDR3 is CASSKGQGEGGYTF. In nucleotides, the CDR3 is TGCGCCAGCAGCAAGGGACAGGGGGAAGGCGGCTACACCTTC. The whole variable domain, remainder taken from reference TRBV5-1 and TRBJ1-2, is KAGVTQTPRYLIKTRGQQVTLSCSPISGHRSVSWYQQTPGQGLQFLFEYFSETQRNKGNFPGRFSGRQFSNSRSEMNVSTLELGDSALYLCASSKGQGEGGYTFGSGTRLTVV.

The J gene is TRBJ2-1, the V gene TRBV4-1; D not resolved. The V gene's germline CDR1 is MGHRA and CDR2 YSYEKL. V was pared by 1 base and J by 4 bases, with 5 bases between. The CDR3 length is 13 residues. CDR3 residues: CASSQGVYNEQFF. CDR3 DNA sequence: TGCGCCAGCAGCCAAGGGGTATACAATGAGCAGTTCTTC.

V usage is TRBV6-4 and J usage is TRBJ1-1; 7 positions match TRBD1. This CDR3 has 13 residues. V lost 6 bases and J lost 4; bases outside the gene matches: 5. Germline V gene sequence: CDR1 MRHNA, CDR2 SNTAGT. The CDR3 reads CASSVDRATEAFF. The CDR3 DNA is TGTGCCAGCAGCGTTGACAGGGCCACTGAAGCTTTCTTT.

CDR3 DNA sequence: TGTGCCAGCAGCCCCTTAGGCGGATCGAACACCGGGGAGCTGTTTTTT. It codes for CASSPLGGSNTGELFF. The V and J genes are TRBV7-9 and TRBJ2-2; D gene uncertain. Trimming removed 5 bases at V and 0 bases at J, with 13 bases between. The CDR3 sequence is 16 residues long. Germline-derived CDR1 and CDR2 are SEHNR and FQNEAQ (reference sequence). Full variable domain (rest looked up from reference TRBV7-9 and TRBJ2-2): DTGVSQNPRHKITKRGQNVTFRCDPISEHNRLYWYRQTLGQGPEFLTYFQNEAQLEKSRLLSDRFSAERPKGSFSTLEIQRTEQGDSAMYLCASSPLGGSNTGELFFGEGSRLTVL.

CDR3 in amino acids: CASSLVVPALAFF. CDR3 coding DNA: TGTGCCAGCAGCTTAGTTGTCCCAGCGCTGGCTTTCTTT. V gene TRBV7-2 combines with J gene TRBJ1-1; D gene unclear. Trimming removed 1 base from V and 11 bases from J, with 14 bases in between. The CDR3 length is 13 residues. CDR1 and CDR2 (germline): SGHTA, FQGNSA.

The chain uses TRBV6-6 and TRBJ2-7; 9 bases match TRBD1. The CDR3 extends over 16 amino acids. Germline-derived CDR1 and CDR2 are MNHNY and SVGAGI (reference sequence). Trimming removed 1 base from V and 6 bases from J; junction bases left unmatched: 10. The CDR3 sequence: CASSYYRGLVFAEQYF. CDR3 DNA sequence: TGTGCCAGCAGTTACTACAGGGGGCTGGTTTTTGCCGAGCAGTACTTC.

The chain carries TRBV25-1 and TRBJ1-1, with TRBD1 matching over 8 bases. This CDR3 contains 17 residues. CDR1 is MGHDK, CDR2 SYGVNS, per germline. V gave up 4 bases and J gave up 3 bases; unmatched junction bases: 13. The CDR3, as DNA: TGTGCCAGCAGTGCGAGTCGACAGGGGTATGTTTACACTGAAGCTTTCTTT. Encoded protein: CASSASRQGYVYTEAFF.

This clone was detected once. This chain joins TRBV23-1 and TRBJ2-1; D is unclear. Being an ORF, TRBV23-1 has a function that is uncertain. The CDR3 runs to 14 residues. V was shortened by 9 bases and J by 7 bases, with 19 bases between the two germline ends. In nucleotides, the CDR3 is TGCGCCAGAACACCAGATCGGTGGGGAAATGAGCAGTTCTTC. It is translated as CARTPDRWGNEQFF.

The gene calls are TRBV5-1 and TRBJ2-2; 7 bases are shared with TRBD2. The CDR3 has 15 amino acids. Per germline, CDR1 SGHRS and CDR2 YFSETQ. Unmatched junction bases numbered 6, after V lost 4 bases and J lost 3 bases. CDR3 DNA: TGCGCCAGCAGCCGGGCGGGAGAATACACCGGGGAGCTGTTTTTT. Residues: CASSRAGEYTGELFF. The whole variable domain, remainder taken from reference TRBV5-1 and TRBJ2-2, is KAGVTQTPRYLIKTRGQQVTLSCSPISGHRSVSWYQQTPGQGLQFLFEYFSETQRNKGNFPGRFSGRQFSNSRSEMNVSTLELGDSALYLCASSRAGEYTGELFFGEGSRLTVL.

This clone showed up just once. This chain joins TRBV2 and TRBJ2-2; TRBD1 matches at 9 bases. This CDR3 spans 18 amino acids. Unmatched junction bases numbered 10, after V lost 0 bases and J lost 5 bases. The germline V gene has CDR1 SNHLY and CDR2 FYNNEI. CDR3 DNA: TGTGCCAGCAGTGAAGCGTGGTTGGGACAGGGCCGTACCGGGGAGCTGTTTTTT. It encodes CASSEAWLGQGRTGELFF.

This chain links TRBV28 with TRBJ1-4; the match to TRBD1 covers 9 bases. CDR1 is MDHEN and CDR2 is SYDVKM in the germline V gene. The CDR3 totals 13 residues. With V trimmed by 10 bases and J by 7 bases, 7 bases remained unmatched. This chain's CDR3 is CATKTGGTEKLFF. The CDR3, as DNA: TGTGCCACCAAGACAGGGGGGACTGAAAAACTGTTTTTT.

The gene calls are TRBV5-1 and TRBJ1-2; 7 bases are a match to TRBD1. Germline values: CDR1 SGHRS, CDR2 YFSETQ. There are 16 residues in the CDR3. V lost 4 bases and J lost 2; bases outside the gene matches: 11. CDR3 region: CASSPRGDSANYGYTF. In nucleotides, the CDR3 is TGCGCCAGCAGCCCCAGGGGGGACTCTGCAAACTATGGCTACACCTTC.

DNA for the CDR3: TGCAGCCCTCGGGAAGGTTATAATTCACCCCTCCACTTT. This translates into CSPREGYNSPLHF. The chain carries TRBV29-1 and TRBJ1-6, with D uncertain. CDR3 length: 13 amino acids. The V and J ends lost 8 bases and 4 bases respectively, with 12 bases between them. The V gene's germline CDR1 is SQVTM and CDR2 ANQGSEA. The full variable domain, its missing parts supplied by reference TRBV29-1 and TRBJ1-6, is SAVISQKPSRDICQRGTSLTIQCQVDSQVTMMFWYRQQPGQSLTLIATANQGSEATYESGFVIDKFPISRPNLTFSTLTVSNMSPEDSSIYLCSPREGYNSPLHFGNGTRLTVT.

This rearrangement joins TRBV5-8 to TRBJ1-5, with a weak D call TRBD1 (5 bases). V was pared by 4 bases and J by 6 bases, with 17 bases between. Germline V CDR1 and CDR2: SGHTS, YDEGEE. The CDR3 runs 15 residues. This chain's CDR3 is CASSAWDSRAQPQHF. In nucleotides, the CDR3 is TGTGCCAGCAGCGCCTGGGACTCACGGGCTCAGCCCCAGCATTTT.

The chain combines TRBV2 with TRBJ1-1, with 7 bases aligning to TRBD1. J gave up 5 bases and V 6 bases, and 9 bases lay outside the gene matches. This CDR3 has 14 residues. CDR1 is SNHLY and CDR2 is FYNNEI in the germline V gene. DNA of the CDR3: TGTGCCAGCAGCTCCGACAGGGTTAAAACTGAAGCTTTCTTT. It specifies CASSSDRVKTEAFF.

This sequence joins TRBV30 and TRBJ2-2; tentative D call: TRBD1 (5 bases). Trimming took off 1 base at V and 4 bases at J, with 19 bases between the two ends. The V gene's germline CDR1 is GTSNPN and CDR2 SVGIG (reference sequence). There are 17 residues in the CDR3. In nucleotides, the CDR3 is TGTGCCTGGAGTGAGGGGCATACGCTCCTACTCACCGGGGAGCTGTTTTTT. This gives the protein CAWSEGHTLLLTGELFF.

This clone was observed once. The rearrangement joins TRBV6-5 to TRBJ2-1; unclear D gene. With 10 bases removed from V and 2 bases from J, the gap between germline ends came to 12 bases. Germline assignment: CDR1 MNHEY and CDR2 SVGAGI. CDR3 size: 13 residues. The CDR3, as DNA: TGTGCCACCACCCTCGGCCCCTACAATGAGCAGTTCTTC. Translating it yields CATTLGPYNEQFF.

The chain employs TRBV2 and TRBJ1-1; D gene uncertain. The CDR3 has 16 residues. Trimming stripped 7 bases from V and 11 bases from J, with 29 bases between. CDR1 SNHLY and CDR2 FYNNEI come from the germline V gene. The CDR3 loop reads CASTASDGGVSLNAFF. The CDR3 DNA sequence: TGTGCCAGCACCGCCTCGGACGGCGGCGTTTCCCTGAACGCTTTCTTT.

This clone was picked up one time. V usage is TRBV11-2 and J usage is TRBJ1-3, with D perhaps TRBD1 (5 bases). Trimming took 5 bases from V and 5 from J, leaving 13 bases between them. The germline gives CDR1 SGHAT, CDR2 FQNNGV. The CDR3 consists of 14 residues. CDR3 sequence reads: CASSSRGARNTIYF. The CDR3 coding sequence is TGTGCCAGCAGCAGCCGAGGGGCCCGAAACACCATATATTTT. Supplemented by reference TRBV11-2 and TRBJ1-3, the full variable domain reads EAGVAQSPRYKIIEKRQSVAFWCNPISGHATLYWYQQILGQGPKLLIQFQNNGVVDDSQLPKDRFSAERLKGVDSTLKIQPAKLEDSAVYLCASSSRGARNTIYFGEGSWLTVV.

The chain links TRBV29-1 to TRBJ1-2; D is possibly TRBD1 (6 bases). Germline CDR1 reads SQVTM; CDR2 reads ANQGSEA. The germline V and J ends were trimmed by 5 bases and 0 bases, with 10 bases remaining between them. The CDR3 spans 13 residues. For the CDR3, the DNA is TGCAGCGTTCAGGGACAATCTAACTATGGCTACACCTTC. Translated, it gives CSVQGQSNYGYTF.

On this clone: Germline and junction disagree at one end, which may indicate a read error. The CDR3 here is CASTTNRGETQYF. The CDR3 DNA follows: TGTGCTAGCACCACTAACAGGGGGGAGACCCAGTACTTC. The rearrangement joins TRBV7-7 to TRBJ2-5; 8 bases map to TRBD1. The CDR3 loop spans 13 amino acids. Germline CDR1 SSHAT, CDR2 FNYEAQ (reference sequence).

V is TRBV2 and J is TRBJ1-5; 7 bases line up with TRBD1. The germline gives CDR1 SNHLY, CDR2 FYNNEI. The CDR3 runs 15 residues. V shed 3 bases and J 7 bases; nucleotides not matched to a gene: 9. In nucleotides, the CDR3 is TGTGCCAGCAGTGACCGGGACAGCGGGGCGCAGCCCCAGCATTTT. This sequence encodes CASSDRDSGAQPQHF.

The sample holds a few counts of this clone. The V and J genes are TRBV10-3 and TRBJ2-2; possibly TRBD2 for D (5 bases). The V and J ends lost 7 bases and 4 bases respectively, with 7 bases between them. Looked up from germline, CDR1 is ENHRY and CDR2 is SYGVKD. This CDR3 comprises 12 residues. The CDR3 reads CAIIRGTGELFF. In DNA, the CDR3 is TGTGCCATCATACGGGGCACCGGGGAGCTGTTTTTT.

The chain is built from TRBV30 and TRBJ1-5, with 9 bases that match TRBD1. V lost 0 bases and J lost 11; bases outside the gene matches: 5. The CDR3 runs to 13 residues. Looked up from germline, CDR1 is GTSNPN and CDR2 is SVGIG (reference sequence). CDR3 in amino acids: CAWSVQGALAQHF. The CDR3, as DNA: TGTGCCTGGAGTGTACAGGGGGCCCTGGCCCAGCATTTT. Based on the CDR3 plus reference TRBV30 and TRBJ1-5, the full variable domain is SQTIHQWPATLVQPVGSPLSLECTVEGTSNPNLYWYRQAAGRGLQLLFYSVGIGQISSEVPQNLSASRPQDRQFILSSKKLLLSDSGFYLCAWSVQGALAQHFGDGTRLSIL.

This chain connects TRBV14 to TRBJ2-3; D remains ambiguous. Germline V gene lookup returns CDR1 SGHDN and CDR2 FVKESK. V gave up 0 bases and J gave up 7 bases, with 5 bases separating them. The CDR3 covers 12 residues. DNA of the CDR3: TGTGCCAGCAGCCAAGACCGAAATACGCAGTATTTT. It encodes CASSQDRNTQYF.

The chain employs TRBV4-3 and TRBJ2-1; 12 positions agree with TRBD1. Germline CDR1 reads LGHNA; CDR2 reads YSLEER. CDR3 length: 18 amino acids. The J segment lost 7 bases and the V segment lost 1 base, leaving 11 bases of the junction unmatched. The CDR3 region is CASSQVRTGTGGENEQFF. CDR3 DNA sequence: TGCGCCAGCAGCCAAGTTCGGACCGGGACAGGGGGCGAAAATGAGCAGTTCTTC.

Of note for this clone: The identical CDR3 is also encoded by other nucleotide sequences in the sample. The chain couples TRBV19 to TRBJ2-2; maybe TRBD1 (7 bases). Trimming cost V 4 bases and J 3 bases, with 12 bases left between them. The CDR3 has 15 amino acids. Germline loops: CDR1 LNHDA, CDR2 SQIVND (reference sequence). CDR3 sequence reads: CASSRAGGYTGELFF. The CDR3 DNA follows: TGTGCCAGTAGTAGGGCAGGGGGGTACACCGGGGAGCTGTTTTTT.